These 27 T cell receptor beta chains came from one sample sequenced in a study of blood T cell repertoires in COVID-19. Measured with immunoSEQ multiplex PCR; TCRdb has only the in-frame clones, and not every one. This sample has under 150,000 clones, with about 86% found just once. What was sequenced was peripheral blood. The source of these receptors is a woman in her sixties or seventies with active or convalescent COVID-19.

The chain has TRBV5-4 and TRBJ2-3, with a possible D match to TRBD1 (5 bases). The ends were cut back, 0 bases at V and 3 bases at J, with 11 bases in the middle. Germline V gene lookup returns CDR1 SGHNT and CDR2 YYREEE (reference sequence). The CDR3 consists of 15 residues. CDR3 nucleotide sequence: TGTGCCAGCAGCTTGGGGCAGGGTGCGACAGATACGCAGTATTTT. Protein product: CASSLGQGATDTQYF.

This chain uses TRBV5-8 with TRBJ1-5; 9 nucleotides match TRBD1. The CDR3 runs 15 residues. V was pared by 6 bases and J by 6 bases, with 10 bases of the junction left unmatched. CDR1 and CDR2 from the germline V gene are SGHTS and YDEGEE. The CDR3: CASIDRDRVFQPQHF. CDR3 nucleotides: TGTGCCAGCATCGACCGGGACAGGGTTTTTCAGCCCCAGCATTTT.

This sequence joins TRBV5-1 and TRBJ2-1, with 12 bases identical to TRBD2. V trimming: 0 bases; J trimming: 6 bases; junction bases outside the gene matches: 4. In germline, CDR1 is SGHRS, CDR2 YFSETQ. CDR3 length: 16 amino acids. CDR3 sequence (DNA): TGCGCCAGCAGCTTGGGACTAGCGGGGGCCGGCAATGAGCAGTTCTTC. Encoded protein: CASSLGLAGAGNEQFF.

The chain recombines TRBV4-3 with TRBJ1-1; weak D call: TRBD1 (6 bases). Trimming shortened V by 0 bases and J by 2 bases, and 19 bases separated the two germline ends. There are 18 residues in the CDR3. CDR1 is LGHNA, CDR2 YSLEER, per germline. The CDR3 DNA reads TGCGCCAGCAGCCAAGAAATTGAAGGGACACTCCCCAACACTGAAGCTTTCTTT. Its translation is CASSQEIEGTLPNTEAFF.

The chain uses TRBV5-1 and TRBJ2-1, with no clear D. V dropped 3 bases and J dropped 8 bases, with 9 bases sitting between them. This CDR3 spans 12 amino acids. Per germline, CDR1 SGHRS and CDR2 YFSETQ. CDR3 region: CASSSQTYEQFF. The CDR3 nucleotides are TGCGCCAGCAGCTCGCAAACTTATGAGCAGTTCTTC.

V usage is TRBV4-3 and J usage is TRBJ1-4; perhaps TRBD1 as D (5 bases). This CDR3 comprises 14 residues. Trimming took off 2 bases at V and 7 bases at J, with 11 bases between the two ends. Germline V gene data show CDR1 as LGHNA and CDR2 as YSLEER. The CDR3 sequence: CASSQIGVSEKLFF. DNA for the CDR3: TGCGCCAGCAGCCAAATAGGGGTTAGTGAAAAACTGTTTTTT.

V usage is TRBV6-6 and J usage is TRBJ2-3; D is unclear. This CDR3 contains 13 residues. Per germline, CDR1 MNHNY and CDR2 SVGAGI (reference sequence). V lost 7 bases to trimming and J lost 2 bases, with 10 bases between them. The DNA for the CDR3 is TGTGCCAGCACCCTATTCGTCACAGATACGCAGTATTTT. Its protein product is CASTLFVTDTQYF.

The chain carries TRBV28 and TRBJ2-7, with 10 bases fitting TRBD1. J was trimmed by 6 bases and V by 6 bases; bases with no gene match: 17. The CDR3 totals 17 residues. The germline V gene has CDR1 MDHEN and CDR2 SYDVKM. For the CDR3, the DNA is TGTGCCAGCAGCACTATAAGGGGGACAGGGGTCACGGGCGAGCAGTACTTC. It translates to CASSTIRGTGVTGEQYF.

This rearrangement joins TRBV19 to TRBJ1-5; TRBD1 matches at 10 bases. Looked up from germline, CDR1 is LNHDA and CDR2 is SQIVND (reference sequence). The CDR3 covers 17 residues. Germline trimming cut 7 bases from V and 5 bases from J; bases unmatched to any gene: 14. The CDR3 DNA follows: TGTGCCAGTACCCGACCCTCCGGGACAGGGGTTGATCAGCCCCAGCATTTT. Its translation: CASTRPSGTGVDQPQHF. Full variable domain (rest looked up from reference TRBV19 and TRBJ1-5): DGGITQSPKYLFRKEGQNVTLSCEQNLNHDAMYWYRQDPGQGLRLIYYSQIVNDFQKGDIAEGYSVSREKKESFPLTVTSAQKNPTAFYLCASTRPSGTGVDQPQHFGDGTRLSIL.

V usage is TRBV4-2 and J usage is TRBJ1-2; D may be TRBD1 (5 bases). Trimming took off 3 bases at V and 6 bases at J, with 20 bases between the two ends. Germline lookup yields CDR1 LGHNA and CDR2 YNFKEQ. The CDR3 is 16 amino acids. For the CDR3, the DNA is TGTGCCAGCAGCCAGGAGATTTCAGCGGGACCCCATGGCTACACCTTC. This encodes CASSQEISAGPHGYTF.

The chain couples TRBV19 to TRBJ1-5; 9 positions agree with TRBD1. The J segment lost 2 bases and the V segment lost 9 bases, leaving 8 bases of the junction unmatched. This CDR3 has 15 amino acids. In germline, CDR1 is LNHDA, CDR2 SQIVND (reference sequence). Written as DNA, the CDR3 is TGTGCCAGCTCGGGGACAGGGAGTGGCAATCAGCCCCAGCATTTT. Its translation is CASSGTGSGNQPQHF.

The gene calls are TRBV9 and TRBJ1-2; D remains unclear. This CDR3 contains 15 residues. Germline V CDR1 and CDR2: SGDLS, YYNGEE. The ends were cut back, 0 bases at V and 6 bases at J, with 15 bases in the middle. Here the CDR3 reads CASSVDQAGGNGYTF. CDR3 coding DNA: TGTGCCAGCAGCGTAGATCAGGCGGGTGGAAATGGCTACACCTTC.

The CDR3 is CASSSSLGPGGTGELFF. As DNA, the CDR3 is TGTGCCAGCAGCTCCAGTTTGGGGCCGGGGGGCACCGGGGAGCTGTTTTTT. The rearrangement joins TRBV5-8 to TRBJ2-2; 7 nucleotides agree with TRBD2. This CDR3 has 17 residues. From germline, CDR1 is SGHTS and CDR2 YDEGEE. V lost 3 bases to trimming and J lost 4 bases; unmatched junction nucleotides: 12.

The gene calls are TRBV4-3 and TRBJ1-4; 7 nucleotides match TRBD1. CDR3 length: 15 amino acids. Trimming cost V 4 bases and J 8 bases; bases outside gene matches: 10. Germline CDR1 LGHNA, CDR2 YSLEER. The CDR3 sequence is CASSPRGPGGEKLFF. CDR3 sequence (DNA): TGCGCCAGCAGCCCTCGGGGCCCAGGGGGGGAAAAACTGTTTTTT.

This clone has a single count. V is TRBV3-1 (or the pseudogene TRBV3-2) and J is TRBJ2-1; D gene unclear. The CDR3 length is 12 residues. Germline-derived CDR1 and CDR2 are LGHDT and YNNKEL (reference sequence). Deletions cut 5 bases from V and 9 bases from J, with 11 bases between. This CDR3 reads CASSYRVGEQFF. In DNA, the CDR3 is TGTGCCAGCAGCTATCGGGTCGGTGAGCAGTTCTTC.

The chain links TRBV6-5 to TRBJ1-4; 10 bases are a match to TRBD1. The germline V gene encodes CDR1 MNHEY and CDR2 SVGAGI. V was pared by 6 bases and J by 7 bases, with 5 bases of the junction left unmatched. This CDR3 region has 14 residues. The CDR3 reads CASSSGQGPEKLFF. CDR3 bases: TGTGCCAGCAGCTCGGGACAGGGGCCTGAAAAACTGTTTTTT.

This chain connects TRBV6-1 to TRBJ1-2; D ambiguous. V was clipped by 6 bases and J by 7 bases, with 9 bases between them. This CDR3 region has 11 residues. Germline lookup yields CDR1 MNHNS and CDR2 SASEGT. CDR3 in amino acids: CASSPRFGYTF. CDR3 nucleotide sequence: TGTGCCAGCAGCCCTAGATTTGGCTACACCTTC.

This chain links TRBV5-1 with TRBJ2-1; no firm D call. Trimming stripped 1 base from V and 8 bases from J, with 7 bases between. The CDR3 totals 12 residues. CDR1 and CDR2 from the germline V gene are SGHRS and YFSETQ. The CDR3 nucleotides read TGCGCCAGCAGCTTGCCTGAGGATGAGCAGTTCTTC. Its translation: CASSLPEDEQFF.

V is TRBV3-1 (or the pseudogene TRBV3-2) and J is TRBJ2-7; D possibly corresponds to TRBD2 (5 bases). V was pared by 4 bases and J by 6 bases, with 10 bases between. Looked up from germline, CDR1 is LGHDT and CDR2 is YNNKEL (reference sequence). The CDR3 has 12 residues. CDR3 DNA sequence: TGTGCCAGCAGCCCCGGCGAGGGCGAGCAGTACGTC. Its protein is CASSPGEGEQYV.

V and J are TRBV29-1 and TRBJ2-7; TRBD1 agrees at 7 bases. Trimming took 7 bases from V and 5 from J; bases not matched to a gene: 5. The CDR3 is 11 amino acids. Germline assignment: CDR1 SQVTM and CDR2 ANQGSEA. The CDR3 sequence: CSAFRGNEQYF. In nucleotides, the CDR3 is TGCAGCGCTTTCAGGGGGAACGAGCAGTACTTC.

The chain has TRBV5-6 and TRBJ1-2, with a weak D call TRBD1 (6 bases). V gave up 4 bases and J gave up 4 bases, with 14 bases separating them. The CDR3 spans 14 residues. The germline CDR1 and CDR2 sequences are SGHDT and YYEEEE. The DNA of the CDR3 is TGTGCCAGCAGCACCGGACAGTCCTTCTATGGCTACACCTTC. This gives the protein CASSTGQSFYGYTF.

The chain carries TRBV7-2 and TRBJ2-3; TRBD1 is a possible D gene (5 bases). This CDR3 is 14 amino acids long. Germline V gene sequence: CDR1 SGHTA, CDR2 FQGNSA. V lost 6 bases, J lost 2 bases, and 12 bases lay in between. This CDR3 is CASRIDSLTDTQYF. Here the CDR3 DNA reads TGTGCCAGCAGGATTGACAGCCTCACAGATACGCAGTATTTT.

The CDR3 DNA sequence: TGTGCCAGCAGCTTAAGTCGGGAGCTATACGAGCAGTACTTC. Protein sequence: CASSLSRELYEQYF. The gene calls are TRBV7-9 and TRBJ2-7, with D possibly TRBD2 on 6 matching bases. This CDR3 is 14 amino acids long. V lost 2 bases and J 4 bases, leaving 12 bases between the germline ends. CDR1 and CDR2 from the germline V gene are SEHNR and FQNEAQ (reference sequence).

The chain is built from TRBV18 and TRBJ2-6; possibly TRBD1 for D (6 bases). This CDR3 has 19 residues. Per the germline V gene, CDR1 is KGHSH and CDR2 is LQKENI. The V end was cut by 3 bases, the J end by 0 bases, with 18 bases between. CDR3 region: CASSPSVRTDFSGANVLTF. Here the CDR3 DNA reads TGTGCCAGCTCACCCTCAGTACGGACAGATTTCTCTGGGGCCAACGTCCTGACTTTC.

The CDR3 loop reads CASSYSGTGDSNEQFF. In nucleotides, the CDR3 is TGTGCCAGCAGTTACTCCGGGACAGGGGACTCGAATGAGCAGTTCTTC. The chain joins TRBV6-5 to TRBJ2-1, with TRBD1 matching 10 bases. This CDR3 has 16 residues. Germline CDR1 is MNHEY and CDR2 is SVGAGI. V lost 0 bases and J lost 7; bases outside the gene matches: 6.

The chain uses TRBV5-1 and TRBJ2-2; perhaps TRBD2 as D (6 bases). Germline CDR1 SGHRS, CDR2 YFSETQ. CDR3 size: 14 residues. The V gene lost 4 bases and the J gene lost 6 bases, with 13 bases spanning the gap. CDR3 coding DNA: TGCGCCAGCAGCCCCTTCGGAGGGCCCGGGGAGCTGTTTTTT. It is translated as CASSPFGGPGELFF. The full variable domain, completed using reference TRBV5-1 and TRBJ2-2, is KAGVTQTPRYLIKTRGQQVTLSCSPISGHRSVSWYQQTPGQGLQFLFEYFSETQRNKGNFPGRFSGRQFSNSRSEMNVSTLELGDSALYLCASSPFGGPGELFFGEGSRLTVL.

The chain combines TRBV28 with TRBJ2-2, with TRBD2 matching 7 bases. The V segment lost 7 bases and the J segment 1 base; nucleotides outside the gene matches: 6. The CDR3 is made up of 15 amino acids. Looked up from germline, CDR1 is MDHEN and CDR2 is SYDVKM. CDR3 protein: CASTSQRENTGELFF. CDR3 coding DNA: TGTGCCAGCACATCCCAGCGGGAGAACACCGGGGAGCTGTTTTTT.